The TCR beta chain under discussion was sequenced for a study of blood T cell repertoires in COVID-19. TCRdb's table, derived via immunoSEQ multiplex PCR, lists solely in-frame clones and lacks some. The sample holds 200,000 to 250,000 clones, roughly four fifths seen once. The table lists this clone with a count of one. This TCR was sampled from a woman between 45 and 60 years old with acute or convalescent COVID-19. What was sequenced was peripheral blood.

The CDR3 nucleotides are TGCGCCAGCAGCTTAGCGGGAGTTAGAGATACGCAGTATTTT. This encodes CASSLAGVRDTQYF. The chain is built from TRBV5-1 and TRBJ2-3; 8 bases line up with TRBD2. This CDR3 is 14 amino acids long. J gave up 5 bases and V 2 bases, and 4 bases lay outside the gene matches. Per the germline V gene, CDR1 is SGHRS and CDR2 is YFSETQ.